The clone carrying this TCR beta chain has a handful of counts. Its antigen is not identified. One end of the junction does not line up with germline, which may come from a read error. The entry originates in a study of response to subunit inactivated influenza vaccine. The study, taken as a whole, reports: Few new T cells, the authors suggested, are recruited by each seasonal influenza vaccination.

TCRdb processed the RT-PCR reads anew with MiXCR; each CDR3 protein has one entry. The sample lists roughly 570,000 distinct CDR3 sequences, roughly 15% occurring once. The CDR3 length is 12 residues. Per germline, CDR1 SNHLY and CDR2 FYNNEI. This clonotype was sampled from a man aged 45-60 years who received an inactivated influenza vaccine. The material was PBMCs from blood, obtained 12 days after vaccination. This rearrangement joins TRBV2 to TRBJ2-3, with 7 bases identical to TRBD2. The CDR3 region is CASSEALERGHF. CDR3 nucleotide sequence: TGTGCCAGCAGTGAAGCCTTGGAGCGGGGACATTTT.